This T cell receptor (beta chain) comes out of a study of T cells after yellow fever vaccination (dated by TCRdb to about 2019). General notes on the study: The SMART-Seq v4 Ultra Low Input RNA kit was used to prepare libraries from fractions with low cell numbers. Bulk TCR alpha and beta repertoires were sequenced longitudinally to track T-cell clones before and after primary and booster YFV17D yellow fever vaccination. Two healthy male donors made up the cohort, one aged 18 to 29 years and the other aged 30 to 40 years. Bulk PBMC replicates and cell subsets were isolated from blood drawn at multiple timepoints before and after both primary and secondary immunization.

Summary of the overall study and its limitations: Compared with the primary T-cell response, the secondary T-cell response was faster but weaker, reaching its peak on day 5 rather than on day 15. A small fraction of clonotypes appeared in both the CD4 and CD8 compartments, likely as a result of convergent recombination. Because only two donors were included in the study, the extent to which the findings can be generalized is limited. Because abundant contaminating clonotypes from the bulk population could be contained in FACS-sorted repertoires, computational filtering was required. After the booster, most of the clones that had expanded following primary vaccination were detected again (just under 97% of CD4 and 88% of CD8), which suggests that memory was broadly maintained.

This clonotype was counted at least ten times. There is no known antigen for this receptor. No much larger clonotype is one base removed from it; base qualities were not supplied. The germline V gene (reference sequence) supplies CDR1 MNHEY and CDR2 SMNVEV. V lost 5 bases and J lost 7 bases; the stretch between them is 17 bases long. CDR3 length: 15 amino acids, cysteine to phenylalanine. CDR3 DNA only is kept here, 45 bases in frame from base 1. Sample treatment or condition, as interpreted from the label and publication: live attenuated yellow fever vaccine strain. PBMCs were isolated from peripheral blood using a standard Ficoll-Paque protocol. Dynabeads CD4 and CD8 positive selection kits were used to isolate CD4 and CD8 T-cell fractions. TriZol was used to extract RNA from bulk PBMCs, CD4 and CD8 fractions, and dextramer-positive and dextramer-negative fractions. TCR cDNA was synthesized by 5'RACE template switching, which introduced a universal primer site and unique molecular identifiers. Priming for cDNA synthesis came from both the TCR alpha and TCR beta constant segments. Library amplification involved two PCR steps, and the second step added sample barcodes and sequencing adapters. Sequencing of the libraries was done on either Illumina HiSeq 2500 (2x100 bp) or NovaSeq (2x150 bp). On the authors' methods: Reads were demultiplexed and collapsed into UMI consensus sequences with MIGEC, and V(D)J alignment was performed with MiXCR. Vaccine-responding clonotypes were defined with edgeR using replicate PBMC samples, requiring FDR below 0.01 and a log2 fold change above 5 up to day 15. Each bulk clonotype was labeled CD4 or CD8 based on which sequenced repertoire, CD4 or CD8, contained the clonotype at higher abundance. TCRdb reanalyzed the raw reads on its own, using fastp at Q25 for trimming and MiXCR for clone calling, and kept in-frame beta chains. Duplicate CDR3 protein sequences are folded into a single record with the most common DNA and genes. In this record, the V and J calls reflect TCRdb's handling and not the investigators' own analysis. The sample table contains about 160,000 distinct CDR3 sequences; only one count was recorded for 5.5% to 7.5% of them. The ten largest clones add up to approximately 2.4% of the sample.

This sequence was found in a man aged 18 to 30 who received the YFV17D yellow fever vaccine. Sequenced here: CD4+ T cells sorted from PBMCs, sampled roughly 5 days after the first yellow fever vaccination. Here the chain combines TRBV27 and TRBJ2-2; matching of 6 bases hints at TRBD2 as the D gene. The CDR3 protein is CASSALWAGSGELFF. The sequenced DNA: TGTGCCAGCAGTGCGTTATGGGCCGGGAGCGGGGAGCTGTTTTTT.